This entry describes one T cell receptor (beta chain). V shed 3 bases and J shed 4 bases, with 6 bases lying between them. Germline loops: CDR1 SGHNT, CDR2 YENEEA. This CDR3 spans 13 amino acids. The sample originates from a study of blood T cell repertoires in COVID-19. Whole-study context: COVID-19 samples collected from the United States, Italy and Spain covered acute and convalescent phases. The analysed material was cDNA or gDNA that came from T cells, B-cell-depleted T cells, or PBMCs.

Per the study methods: It was from reference gene primer amplification that nucleated cell counts were estimated. TCRdb's table, derived via immunoSEQ multiplex PCR, lists solely in-frame clones and lacks some. The V and J calls and the clone size are those of that table, but D and trimming were determined from the DNA. Here the sample spans roughly 70,000 clones, around 90% being singletons. V gene TRBV11-3 combines with J gene TRBJ2-2, with D perhaps TRBD1 (6 bases). The sequence was obtained from a human donor with active COVID-19. The donor label of this sample is uncertain. The specimen sequenced was peripheral blood. The CDR3 nucleotides read TGTGCCAGCAGCTTCAGGGGCACCGGGGAGCTGTTTTTT. Protein product: CASSFRGTGELFF.